The rows below give T cell receptor beta chains drawn from one sample of a study of regulatory dendritic cells for organ transplantation. These receptors have no identified antigens. Sequencing was performed with immunoSEQ multiplex PCR; in TCRdb, only in-frame clones are kept and a portion is missing. Of roughly 23,000 clones detected, around 86% appear once; the ten largest clones hold just over 0.25%. The sample was naive CD4+ T cells from blood cultured with dendritic cells. These receptors came from a human donor in good health. Each CDR3 is given with its conserved first and last residue. The D gene is left open where the match is weak. Size tells how often a clone was seen (once, few, many) or the class of an expanded clone, and some rows leave it out.

16,TRBV13,TRBD1,-,TRBJ1-2,CASSFPAGQGDYGYTF,TGTGCCAGCAGCTTTCCAGCCGGACAGGGGGACTATGGCTACACCTTC
11,TRBV10-3,-,-,TRBJ2-7,CAIRRAYEQYF,TGTGCCATCAGGCGGGCCTACGAGCAGTACTTC
12,TRBV27,-,-,TRBJ1-6,CASRRELSPLHF,TGTGCCAGCAGGAGGGAGCTTTCACCCCTCCACTTT
14,TRBV10-3,-,-,TRBJ2-1,CAISEARQPNEQFF,TGTGCCATCAGTGAAGCTCGACAGCCCAATGAGCAGTTCTTC
16,TRBV5-4,-,-,TRBJ2-5,CASSSRDFRYQETQYF,TGTGCCAGCAGCTCACGGGACTTCAGGTACCAAGAGACCCAGTACTTC
16,TRBV7-9,-,-,TRBJ1-3,CASSLAFTPSGNTIYF,TGTGCCAGCAGCTTAGCTTTTACACCCTCTGGAAACACCATATATTTT
15,TRBV7-2,-,-,TRBJ2-7,CASSFDLDRYYEQYF,TGTGCCAGCAGCTTCGACTTGGACAGATACTACGAGCAGTACTTC
15,TRBV9,-,-,TRBJ1-3,CASSVLIAPGNTIYF,TGTGCCAGCAGCGTACTGATAGCTCCTGGAAACACCATATATTTT
13,TRBV6-1,TRBD2,-,TRBJ2-1,CASSFLGGNEQFF,TGTGCCAGCAGTTTCTTGGGGGGGAATGAGCAGTTCTTC
15,TRBV7-7,-,-,TRBJ2-2,CASSLGRDNTGELFF,TGTGCTAGCAGCTTAGGCCGGGATAACACCGGGGAGCTGTTTTTT
13,TRBV7-6,-,once,TRBJ2-1,CASSFTRLNEQFF,TGTGCCAGCAGCTTCACCAGGTTGAATGAGCAGTTCTTC
17,TRBV11-2,TRBD1,-,TRBJ1-4,CASSSRGGRAFNEKLFF,TGTGCCAGCAGCTCCCGAGGGGGCAGGGCCTTTAATGAAAAACTGTTTTTT
14,TRBV5-1,-,-,TRBJ2-5,CASSLAGTDETQYF,TGCGCCAGCAGCCTCGCCGGGACGGATGAGACCCAGTACTTC
14,TRBV11-2,-,-,TRBJ2-1,CASSLGTGYNEQFF,TGTGCCAGCAGCCTTGGAACGGGCTACAATGAGCAGTTCTTC
16,TRBV7-3,-,-,TRBJ1-1,CASSPRVGGGNTEAFF,TGTGCCAGCAGCCCCCGGGTGGGGGGTGGAAACACTGAAGCTTTCTTT
15,TRBV25-1,-,-,TRBJ1-5,CASSQTGHTNQPQHF,TGTGCCAGCAGTCAGACGGGACACACAAATCAGCCCCAGCATTTT
14,TRBV19,-,-,TRBJ1-4,CASSMTVTNEKLFF,TGTGCCAGTAGTATGACAGTTACAAATGAAAAACTGTTTTTT
13,TRBV7-2,-,-,TRBJ2-4,CASSLGAKNIQYF,TGTGCCAGCAGCTTAGGGGCCAAAAACATTCAGTACTTC
12,TRBV6-1,-,-,TRBJ1-2,CASSETDRLFTF,TGTGCCAGCAGTGAGACAGACAGGTTATTCACCTTC
13,TRBV5-5,TRBD1,-,TRBJ1-2,CASSQRTGEGYTF,TGTGCCAGCAGCCAAAGGACAGGGGAGGGCTACACCTTC
15,TRBV28,TRBD1,-,TRBJ1-5,CASKGTGGSNQPQHF,TGTGCCAGCAAAGGGACAGGGGGCAGCAATCAGCCCCAGCATTTT
14,TRBV11-3,-,-,TRBJ2-3,CASSLGRSTDTQYF,TGTGCCAGCAGCTTGGGGCGTAGCACAGATACGCAGTATTTT
17,TRBV7-3,-,-,TRBJ1-5,CASSLAGYVRGWEPQHF,TGTGCCAGCAGCTTAGCGGGATATGTCCGGGGTTGGGAGCCCCAGCATTTT
17,TRBV5-6,-,-,TRBJ2-3,CASSLGTVSLFTDTQYF,TGTGCCAGCAGCTTGGGTACCGTCAGTCTATTCACAGATACGCAGTATTTT
14,TRBV6-1,-,-,TRBJ1-2,CATDGSVTNYGYTF,TGTGCCACCGACGGTTCGGTAACTAACTATGGCTACACCTTC